The T cell receptor (beta chain) under discussion was sequenced for a study of T cells after yellow fever vaccination. Study observations and caveats: High-abundance clonotypes from the bulk population could contaminate FACS-sorted repertoires. The study re-detected most primary-vaccination clones after the booster (96% CD4, approximately 87% CD8). Shared CD4/CD8 clonotypes were a small share, likely from convergent recombination.

Germline CDR1 reads LGHDT; CDR2 reads YNNKEL (reference sequence). The ends were cut back, 2 bases at V and 2 bases at J, with 22 bases in the middle. This CDR3 is built from 18 residues. The sample holds many counts of this clonotype. Antigen: not known. TCRdb itself ran the 5' RACE reads through MiXCR, one entry per CDR3 protein. The profile shows some 400,000 distinct CDR3 sequences, approximately 5.7% of them singletons. The chain is built from TRBV3-1 and TRBJ2-7; D possibly corresponds to TRBD2 (6 bases). This clonotype was sampled from a man aged 25-40 years who received the YFV17D yellow fever vaccine. Sample: PBMCs, taken 5 days after the yellow fever booster vaccination. CDR3 residues: CASSQLRLAQHQTYEQYF. CDR3 DNA: TGTGCCAGCAGCCAATTGAGGCTAGCGCAACATCAAACCTACGAGCAGTACTTC.